These 28 T cell receptor beta chains share one sample of origin, sequenced in a study of response to subunit inactivated influenza vaccine. MiXCR was run by TCRdb on the RT-PCR reads, yielding one entry per CDR3 protein. The repertoire holds over 650,000 distinct CDR3 sequences, less than 20% seen once, with 11% in the top ten. The sample in question was PBMCs from blood, obtained more than 4 days after vaccination. Source of these receptors: a man aged 50 to 60 who received an inactivated influenza vaccine.

Concerning this clonotype: A much larger clone lies one base from this, so it may be a read error. This chain links TRBV20-1 with TRBJ2-3; D unclear. The CDR3 contains 14 residues. V shed 0 bases and J shed 6 bases, with 13 bases lying between them. Germline V CDR1 and CDR2: DFQATT, SNEGSKA (reference sequence). The CDR3 DNA sequence: TGCAGTGCTAGAGATCTCAGCAGAAGCGATACGCAGTATTTT. Translated, it gives CSARDLSRSDTQYF.

The table lists this clonotype with a few counts. The rearrangement uses TRBV24-1 and TRBJ2-5; weak D call: TRBD2 (5 bases). Between the trimmed V and J ends, which lost 6 bases and 7 bases, there was a span of 14 bases. The CDR3 length is 13 residues. Germline CDR1 is KGHDR and CDR2 is SFDVKD. CDR3 sequence reads: CATSTPGLGTQYF. The CDR3 DNA follows: TGTGCCACCAGTACTCCGGGGTTAGGGACCCAGTACTTC.

The chain employs TRBV12-3 or TRBV12-4 and TRBJ2-2; D is undetermined. Between the trimmed V and J ends, which lost 7 bases and 0 bases, there was a span of 12 bases. This CDR3 is built from 15 residues. The CDR3 bases are TGTGCCAGCACCACGACACCGACGAACACCGGGGAGCTGTTTTTT. This encodes CASTTTPTNTGELFF.

The chain employs TRBV5-1 and TRBJ2-2; possible D gene TRBD2, 6 bases. V was trimmed by 0 bases and J by 6 bases, leaving 15 bases between them. The CDR3 contains 16 residues. Per the germline V gene, CDR1 is SGHRS and CDR2 is YFSETQ. CDR3 in amino acids: CASSLEGGAFAGELFF. CDR3 sequence (DNA): TGCGCCAGCAGCTTGGAAGGCGGGGCCTTCGCCGGGGAGCTGTTTTTT.

The table lists this clonotype with a count of one. The chain combines TRBV20-1 with TRBJ2-7; 13 positions agree with TRBD2. The CDR3 is 15 amino acids. The germline CDR1 and CDR2 sequences are DFQATT and SNEGSKA (reference sequence). V was clipped by 6 bases and J by 0 bases; unmatched bases: 5. The CDR3 DNA follows: TGCAGTGCCCAGGGACTAGCGGGGTTCTCCTACGAGCAGTACTTC. Translating gives CSAQGLAGFSYEQYF.

The chain recombines TRBV12-3 or TRBV12-4 with TRBJ1-2, with 7 bases aligning to TRBD1. Losses at the gene ends were 6 bases for V and 7 bases for J; bases not matched to a gene: 5. The CDR3 consists of 12 residues. The CDR3 DNA sequence: TGTGCCAGCAGGAGACAGGGATCTGGCTACACCTTC. It translates to CASRRQGSGYTF.

The chain recombines TRBV5-1 with TRBJ2-1; D might be TRBD1 (6 bases). Germline CDR1 and CDR2: SGHRS and YFSETQ. There are 14 residues in the CDR3. Between the trimmed V and J ends, which lost 2 bases and 4 bases, there was a span of 10 bases. The CDR3 loop is CASSFRQEYNEQFF. The CDR3 DNA sequence: TGCGCCAGCAGCTTTAGACAGGAGTACAATGAGCAGTTCTTC.

The genes are TRBV6-2 or TRBV6-3 and TRBJ2-3; D gene unclear. V was trimmed by 2 bases and J by 5 bases, leaving 8 bases between them. This CDR3 is 13 amino acids long. Germline CDR1 is MNHEY and CDR2 is SVGEGT. The CDR3 nucleotides are TGTGCCAGCAGTTACCGGAACGTAGATACGCAGTATTTT. Residues: CASSYRNVDTQYF.

The chain recombines TRBV20-1 with TRBJ2-2, with no clear D. This CDR3 is 15 amino acids long. V shed 1 base and J shed 1 base, with 10 bases lying between them. Germline V gene data show CDR1 as DFQATT and CDR2 as SNEGSKA (reference sequence). The chain's CDR3 is CSARVSGLNTGELFF. For the CDR3, the DNA is TGCAGTGCTAGAGTTTCCGGATTGAACACCGGGGAGCTGTTTTTT.

This clonotype was counted at least ten times. The rearrangement joins TRBV20-1 to TRBJ2-7; 10 positions agree with TRBD2. This CDR3 spans 15 amino acids. Germline V CDR1 and CDR2: DFQATT, SNEGSKA (reference sequence). The ends lost 0 bases at V and 3 bases at J; junction bases unmatched: 5. The CDR3 loop is CSARDQGLALYEQYF. The CDR3 coding sequence is TGCAGTGCTAGAGATCAGGGACTAGCGCTCTACGAGCAGTACTTC.

In this sample, this clonotype turned up a few times. The V and J genes are TRBV12-3 or TRBV12-4 and TRBJ1-6, with 7 bases lining up with TRBD1. Losses at the gene ends were 9 bases for V and 14 bases for J; bases not matched to a gene: 10. This CDR3 is 12 amino acids long. Written as DNA, the CDR3 is TGTGCCAGTCGACAGGGTTTGTTGGCCCTCCACTTT. Translation: CASRQGLLALHF.

The sample holds a few counts of this clonotype. The genes are TRBV20-1 and TRBJ1-4; no definite D call. The germline V gene encodes CDR1 DFQATT and CDR2 SNEGSKA (reference sequence). CDR3 length equals 12 residues. V was shortened by 1 base and J by 8 bases, with 8 bases between the two germline ends. CDR3 sequence: CSARVAREKLFF. The CDR3 bases are TGCAGTGCTAGAGTCGCGAGGGAAAAACTGTTTTTT.

V and J are TRBV6-1 and TRBJ1-2; 9 nucleotides line up with TRBD1. The CDR3 loop spans 17 amino acids. Germline V gene lookup returns CDR1 MNHNS and CDR2 SASEGT. V lost 8 bases and J lost 1; bases outside the gene matches: 14. The CDR3 here is CASRSTGGLGGNYGYTF. The CDR3 coding sequence is TGTGCCAGCCGATCTACAGGGGGCCTGGGAGGTAACTATGGCTACACCTTC.

At least ten counts were recorded for this clonotype. The J gene is TRBJ1-2, the V gene TRBV5-6, with TRBD1 identical over 8 bases. Germline assignment: CDR1 SGHDT and CDR2 YYEEEE. V lost 0 bases to trimming and J lost 5 bases; unmatched junction nucleotides: 3. This CDR3 is 14 amino acids long. CDR3 nucleotides: TGTGCCAGCAGCTTGGCGGACAGGGCGTATGGCTACACCTTC. It translates to CASSLADRAYGYTF.

Only a few counts were recorded for this clonotype. The J gene is TRBJ2-7, the V gene TRBV5-5; 10 bases match TRBD1. CDR3 size: 13 residues. Trimming cost V 3 bases and J 6 bases; bases outside gene matches: 3. Germline lookup yields CDR1 SGHKS and CDR2 YYEKEE (reference sequence). CDR3 protein: CASSWRDRGEQYF. The CDR3 bases are TGTGCCAGCAGCTGGCGGGACAGGGGCGAGCAGTACTTC.

The chain is built from TRBV7-9 and TRBJ2-1; 10 nucleotides line up with TRBD2. V lost 5 bases to trimming and J lost 7 bases; unmatched junction nucleotides: 8. CDR1 is SEHNR and CDR2 is FQNEAQ in the germline V gene (reference sequence). CDR3 size: 15 residues. DNA of the CDR3: TGTGCCAGCAGCGGCCGACTAGCGGGTTTTAATGAGCAGTTCTTC. Protein product: CASSGRLAGFNEQFF.

The chain is built from TRBV7-2 and TRBJ2-3; 10 bases match TRBD2. V lost 1 base to trimming and J lost 8 bases; unmatched junction nucleotides: 9. Germline V gives CDR1 SGHTA, CDR2 FQGNSA. This CDR3 contains 16 residues. DNA of the CDR3: TGTGCCAGCAGCTTAGGGAGCGGGGGGGCCGTTGGTACGCAGTATTTT. Protein: CASSLGSGGAVGTQYF.

This clonotype was seen a handful of times. The chain is built from TRBV5-6 and TRBJ2-3, with 7 bases aligning to TRBD2. This CDR3 region has 16 residues. Germline trimming cut 1 base from V and 2 bases from J; bases unmatched to any gene: 7. The germline V gene has CDR1 SGHDT and CDR2 YYEEEE. Here the CDR3 reads CASSLRGAGLTDTQYF. The CDR3 region has the DNA TGTGCCAGCAGCTTGAGGGGAGCGGGACTCACAGATACGCAGTATTTT. Full variable domain (rest looked up from reference TRBV5-6 and TRBJ2-3): DAGVTQSPTHLIKTRGQQVTLRCSPKSGHDTVSWYQQALGQGPQFIFQYYEEEERQRGNFPDRFSGHQFPNYSSELNVNALLLGDSALYLCASSLRGAGLTDTQYFGPGTRLTVL.

This clonotype was seen only a few times. CDR3 protein: CASSPGWGPGELFF. In nucleotides, the CDR3 is TGTGCCAGCAGTCCTGGGTGGGGTCCCGGGGAGCTGTTTTTT. The chain carries TRBV27 and TRBJ2-2, with D unclear. Trimming cost V 5 bases and J 6 bases, with 13 bases left between them. The germline CDR1 and CDR2 sequences are MNHEY and SMNVEV (reference sequence). This CDR3 contains 14 residues.

The chain employs TRBV5-4 and TRBJ2-5; no reliable D call. Germline CDR1 and CDR2: SGHNT and YYREEE (reference sequence). Trimming removed 0 bases at V and 5 bases at J, with 8 bases between. This CDR3 region has 13 residues. CDR3 DNA sequence: TGTGCCAGCAGCTTGGCCGTGTCTGAGACCCAGTACTTC. This codes for CASSLAVSETQYF.

This rearrangement joins TRBV12-3 or TRBV12-4 to TRBJ1-6; D remains ambiguous. The CDR3 has 15 amino acids. The ends were cut back, 5 bases at V and 5 bases at J, with 13 bases in the middle. In DNA, the CDR3 is TGTGCCAGCAGTCCCTCCGGGATCCATAATTCACCCCTCCACTTT. Translated, it gives CASSPSGIHNSPLHF.

The chain links TRBV6-1 to TRBJ2-7; D is unclear. In germline, CDR1 is MNHNS, CDR2 SASEGT. V shed 7 bases and J shed 5 bases, with 12 bases lying between them. This CDR3 contains 12 residues. CDR3 in amino acids: CASTKGGDEQYF. The DNA for the CDR3 is TGTGCCAGCACGAAGGGTGGAGACGAGCAGTACTTC.

The rearrangement joins TRBV10-2 to TRBJ1-6; 8 positions match TRBD1. The V segment lost 4 bases and the J segment 7 bases; nucleotides outside the gene matches: 9. Germline V lookup: CDR1 WSHSY, CDR2 SAAADI. CDR3 length: 16 amino acids. CDR3 DNA sequence: TGCGCCAGCAGTGCCGGGACAGGATCCGGGAATTCACCCCTCCACTTT. Translation: CASSAGTGSGNSPLHF.

The V call is TRBV20-1, the J call TRBJ2-7; the match to TRBD2 covers 10 bases. Germline V gene lookup returns CDR1 DFQATT and CDR2 SNEGSKA (reference sequence). V dropped 8 bases and J dropped 4; count of bases not matched to a gene: 20. This CDR3 has 17 amino acids. As DNA, the CDR3 is TGCAGTCCCGGGGGCAGCAAAGCGGGAGGGTCGCGGTACGAGCAGTACTTC. This translates into CSPGGSKAGGSRYEQYF.

In its sample, this clonotype was seen many times. The gene calls are TRBV20-1 and TRBJ2-5; 9 bases align to TRBD2. The CDR3 consists of 17 residues. CDR1 is DFQATT, CDR2 SNEGSKA, per germline (reference sequence). J was trimmed by 1 base and V by 0 bases; bases with no gene match: 9. The CDR3 loop is CSARDLRSGGSQETQYF. CDR3 sequence (DNA): TGCAGTGCTAGAGATCTTAGGAGCGGGGGGTCCCAAGAGACCCAGTACTTC.

This clonotype was counted a few times. The chain combines TRBV5-8 with TRBJ2-2; D may be TRBD1 (6 bases). Germline V gene data show CDR1 as SGHTS and CDR2 as YDEGEE. Trimming cost V 4 bases and J 3 bases, with 13 bases left between them. The CDR3 is made up of 15 amino acids. The CDR3 DNA follows: TGTGCCAGCAGCATAGAACAGGGAGACACCGGGGAGCTGTTTTTT. Residues: CASSIEQGDTGELFF.

V usage is TRBV20-1 and J usage is TRBJ2-7; no clear D gene. The CDR3 is made up of 13 amino acids. V lost 4 bases, J lost 2 bases, and 12 bases lay in between. Germline assignment: CDR1 DFQATT and CDR2 SNEGSKA (reference sequence). The CDR3 DNA sequence: TGCAGTGCTACCCTGATGGTGACCTACGAGCAGTACTTC. Its protein is CSATLMVTYEQYF.

The V and J genes are TRBV6-2 or TRBV6-3 and TRBJ2-2; D may be TRBD1 (6 bases). This CDR3 is 14 amino acids long. Trimming took off 6 bases at V and 7 bases at J, with 15 bases between the two ends. Germline V gives CDR1 MNHEY, CDR2 SVGEGT. This CDR3 is CASRTTGFVGELFF. The DNA for the CDR3 is TGTGCCAGCAGGACAACAGGGTTCGTCGGGGAGCTGTTTTTT.